This is a list of T cell receptor beta chains from one sample in a study of blood T cell repertoires in COVID-19. Profiling relied on immunoSEQ multiplex PCR, and the TCRdb table lists in-frame clones only, not all of them. The data hold under 200,000 clones, with around 79% observed a single time. Source material: PBMCs or T cells enriched from blood (not recorded which). The receptors derive from a man aged 50-60 years who had recovered from COVID-19. Both conserved end residues are part of each CDR3. The D gene is left open where the match is weak.

TRBJ2-5	TRBV27	TRBD2	CASSLAGGQWETQYF
TRBJ2-7	TRBV5-1	TRBD1	CASSREGQTTEQYF
TRBJ2-1	TRBV6-4	TRBD2	CASSDSTSGSNEQFF
TRBJ2-1	TRBV5-5	TRBD2	CASSSLTSPGGNEQFF
TRBJ1-1	TRBV19	-	CASSSPLLEGEAFF
TRBJ2-2	TRBV19	TRBD2	CASKPGLARGENTGELFF
TRBJ2-5	TRBV18	TRBD1	CASSHRDRKETQYF
TRBJ2-1	TRBV10-2	-	CASSEDPPGAVSSYNEQFF
TRBJ2-7	TRBV11-2	-	CASSSGVAGVHSEQYF
TRBJ2-7	TRBV7-3	TRBD2	CASSSTSGYEQYF
TRBJ2-1	TRBV19	TRBD2	CASTIWRTSGYNEQFF
TRBJ2-6	TRBV14	TRBD1	CASSQTGNLQGANVLTF
TRBJ2-1	TRBV28	TRBD2	CASSTKREESYNEQFF
TRBJ2-7	TRBV15	-	CATSRDQGIEQYF
TRBJ2-7	TRBV5-8	TRBD1	CASSLGWRTGVYEQYF
TRBJ2-3	TRBV4-1	TRBD1	CASSQVQGVKDTQYF
TRBJ2-1	TRBV28	-	CASSLRETSNEQFF
TRBJ1-2	TRBV2	TRBD1	CASTVAPGQGIKGYTF
TRBJ2-2	TRBV6-5	TRBD2	CASGRRGLNTGELFF
TRBJ2-5	TRBV5-1	TRBD2	CASSLEGLAETQYF
TRBJ2-7	TRBV6-5	-	CASRTSTGTYEQYF
TRBJ2-1	TRBV28	TRBD2	CASSSLAGSSYNEQFF
TRBJ2-1	TRBV3-1/TRBV3-2	TRBD2	CASSHLTSGRSEDEQFF
TRBJ2-1	TRBV19	-	CASSTNRDPKNEQFF
TRBJ2-3	TRBV10-3	-	CAIRNQGGSTDTQYF
TRBJ2-7	TRBV25-1	-	CASSGVSDRPYEQYF
TRBJ2-1	TRBV6-4	-	CASSVIASSYNEQFF
TRBJ2-2	TRBV5-1	-	CASPEARGCGGELFF
TRBJ2-7	TRBV5-1	-	CASSLATGAYEQYF
TRBJ2-7	TRBV29-1	TRBD2	CSVGLSYEQYF
TRBJ2-3	TRBV29-1	TRBD2	CSVLAGTSGFTDTQYF
TRBJ2-5	TRBV29-1	TRBD2	CSPGGVTETQYF
TRBJ1-3	TRBV6-5	-	CASRTGYTIYF
TRBJ2-2	TRBV28	TRBD1	CASSPRGQVNTGELFF
TRBJ1-3	TRBV5-1	-	CASTRGDRNSGNTIYF